Following are 22 T cell receptor beta chains from one sample sequenced in a study of T cell responses to AZD1222 COVID-19 vaccine. Using immunoSEQ multiplex PCR, the repertoire was profiled, and TCRdb retains in-frame clones only, with some absent. The sample records 90,000 to 120,000 clones, approximately 86% being singletons. The starting material was peripheral blood, obtained on day 0 of AZD1222 vaccination. These receptors all stem from an adult in good health.

The chain combines TRBV7-2 with TRBJ2-7; TRBD1 is a possible D gene (5 bases). Trimming took off 4 bases at V and 2 bases at J, with 9 bases between the two ends. There are 13 residues in the CDR3. CDR1 SGHTA and CDR2 FQGNSA come from the germline V gene. The CDR3 sequence: CASSSSGPYEQYF. The DNA of the CDR3 is TGTGCCAGCAGCTCCTCAGGGCCCTACGAGCAGTACTTC.

The chain links TRBV30 to TRBJ2-7; 11 positions match TRBD1. The length of the CDR3 is 14 residues. J gave up 2 bases and V 3 bases, and 3 bases lay outside the gene matches. CDR1 GTSNPN and CDR2 SVGIG come from the germline V gene (reference sequence). As DNA, the CDR3 is TGTGCCTGGAGAGGGACAGGGGGACCCTACGAGCAGTACTTC. Its translation: CAWRGTGGPYEQYF.

The rearrangement links TRBV5-1 to TRBJ1-1; no definite D call. In germline, CDR1 is SGHRS, CDR2 YFSETQ. V was trimmed by 4 bases and J by 0 bases, leaving 7 bases between them. This CDR3 has 13 amino acids. The CDR3 loop reads CASSPNMNTEAFF. CDR3 DNA: TGCGCCAGCAGCCCAAATATGAACACTGAAGCTTTCTTT.

The chain employs TRBV18 and TRBJ2-7, with TRBD2 matching 10 bases. This CDR3 region has 15 residues. Germline V gene lookup returns CDR1 KGHSH and CDR2 LQKENI. V was pared by 0 bases and J by 7 bases, with 6 bases of the junction left unmatched. The CDR3 protein is CASSPPSSGRGEQYF. In DNA form, the CDR3 reads TGTGCCAGCTCACCACCGTCCAGCGGGAGGGGAGAGCAGTACTTC. Looking up the rest from reference TRBV18 and TRBJ2-7 gives the full variable domain: NAGVMQNPRHLVRRRGQEARLRCSPMKGHSHVYWYRQLPEEGLKFMVYLQKENIIDESGMPKERFSAEFPKEGPSILRIQQVVRGDSAAYFCASSPPSSGRGEQYFGPGTRLTVT.

Here the CDR3 DNA reads TGTGCCAGCAGTTTATCGGCCTTGACGTCCTACGAGCAGTACTTC. It codes for CASSLSALTSYEQYF. This chain uses TRBV27 with TRBJ2-7; no clear D gene. The CDR3 loop spans 15 amino acids. The V end lost 0 bases, the J end lost 1 base, and 10 bases lay between the germline ends. Germline CDR1 MNHEY, CDR2 SMNVEV (reference sequence).

The V gene is TRBV4-3, the J gene TRBJ2-7; 8 bases align to TRBD2. The germline gives CDR1 LGHNA, CDR2 YSLEER. The trim removed 4 bases at V and 4 bases at J, leaving 6 bases unmatched. This CDR3 has 14 residues. The CDR3 DNA reads as TGCGCCAGCAGCCCCGGGAGGGCCCTGTACGAGCAGTACTTC. Amino acid sequence: CASSPGRALYEQYF.

V and J are TRBV30 and TRBJ1-2; 8 bases agree with TRBD1. The V gene's germline CDR1 is GTSNPN and CDR2 SVGIG (reference sequence). The length of the CDR3 is 15 residues. J was trimmed by 8 bases and V by 2 bases; bases with no gene match: 13. The CDR3 DNA reads as TGTGCCTGGAGTTTCACCGGGACAGGAAGAGGAGGCTACACCTTC. Protein product: CAWSFTGTGRGGYTF.

The chain has TRBV5-1 and TRBJ1-1; D call uncertain. Germline-derived CDR1 and CDR2 are SGHRS and YFSETQ. Trimming cost V 5 bases and J 5 bases, with 4 bases left between them. The CDR3 sequence is 10 residues long. CDR3 sequence: CASRGTEAFF. CDR3 nucleotides: TGCGCCAGCAGGGGAACTGAAGCTTTCTTT.

The rearrangement joins TRBV21-1 to TRBJ1-1; TRBD1, as called in the table, went unchecked against the DNA. TRBV21-1 is a pseudogene segment. The CDR3 has 20 amino acids. The CDR3 here is CASSKEVEKGAHGENTEAFF. DNA of the CDR3: TGTGCCAGCAGCAAAGAGGTGGAGAAGGGGGCGCACGGGGAGAACACTGAAGCTTTCTTT.

V is TRBV30 and J is TRBJ1-5; tentative D call: TRBD1 (6 bases). The CDR3 runs to 12 residues. Trimming took 5 bases from V and 5 from J, leaving 10 bases between them. CDR1 GTSNPN and CDR2 SVGIG come from the germline V gene (reference sequence). The CDR3 sequence is CAWDRRDQPQHF. The CDR3 coding sequence is TGTGCCTGGGACAGGAGAGATCAGCCCCAGCATTTT.

The rearrangement uses TRBV10-2 and TRBJ1-5; no reliable D call. Germline V gene sequence: CDR1 WSHSY, CDR2 SAAADI. The CDR3 is 12 amino acids. The V and J ends lost 6 bases and 6 bases respectively, with 9 bases between them. The CDR3 sequence: CASRDGLQPQHF. The CDR3 DNA follows: TGCGCCAGCAGGGACGGTCTTCAGCCCCAGCATTTT.

J is TRBJ2-1 and V is TRBV3-1 (or the pseudogene TRBV3-2); no firm D call. Between the trimmed V and J ends, which lost 1 base and 3 bases, there was a span of 7 bases. The V gene's germline CDR1 is LGHDT and CDR2 YNNKEL (reference sequence). CDR3 length: 14 residues. The CDR3: CASSQGEIYNEQFF. In DNA, the CDR3 is TGTGCCAGCAGCCAAGGCGAGATCTACAATGAGCAGTTCTTC.

The J gene is TRBJ2-1, the V gene TRBV3-1 (or the pseudogene TRBV3-2); TRBD2 matches at 12 bases. CDR3 length: 16 residues. After removal of 2 bases from V and 8 bases from J, the junction contained 7 bases not matched to a gene. Germline V gene data show CDR1 as LGHDT and CDR2 as YNNKEL (reference sequence). CDR3 bases: TGTGCCAGCAGCCAACGGACTAGCGGGAACTCCCATGAGCAGTTCTTC. Its translation: CASSQRTSGNSHEQFF.

The V call is TRBV5-1, the J call TRBJ2-7; 12 bases align to TRBD2. Germline V gives CDR1 SGHRS, CDR2 YFSETQ. J was trimmed by 4 bases and V by 4 bases; bases with no gene match: 6. The CDR3 sequence is 15 residues long. The CDR3 bases are TGCGCCAGCAGCCAAACGACTAGCGGGAGTTACGAGCAGTACTTC. It yields the protein CASSQTTSGSYEQYF.

The V gene is TRBV4-1, the J gene TRBJ2-5; TRBD1 matches 11 bases. From germline, CDR1 is MGHRA and CDR2 YSYEKL. Trimming took 4 bases from V and 3 from J; bases not matched to a gene: 1. CDR3 length: 14 residues. The CDR3 is CASSLGQGEETQYF. DNA of the CDR3: TGCGCCAGCAGCCTGGGACAGGGGGAAGAGACCCAGTACTTC.

The chain employs TRBV5-1 and TRBJ1-3; D ambiguous. The CDR3 is 15 residues long. Germline CDR1 reads SGHRS; CDR2 reads YFSETQ. V lost 0 bases, J lost 0 bases, and 7 bases lay in between. This CDR3 reads CASSLATASGNTIYF. CDR3 DNA sequence: TGCGCCAGCAGCTTGGCTACGGCCTCTGGAAACACCATATATTTT.

This chain links TRBV6-5 with TRBJ1-1; possibly TRBD1 for D (6 bases). The CDR3 covers 15 residues. Germline V gene data show CDR1 as MNHEY and CDR2 as SVGAGI. V dropped 5 bases and J dropped 6 bases, with 19 bases sitting between them. As DNA, the CDR3 is TGTGCCAGCAGTCCTCAGACCGGGGGGCGGCCTGAAGCTTTCTTT. This codes for CASSPQTGGRPEAFF.

The chain links TRBV6-5 to TRBJ2-1, with TRBD2 as a possible D gene (5 bases). Germline CDR1 is MNHEY and CDR2 is SVGAGI. There are 16 residues in the CDR3. V lost 2 bases and J lost 6, with 17 bases in between. CDR3 in DNA: TGTGCCAGCAGTTACACCTTCAAGGGAGCGTCCAATGAGCAGTTCTTC. It specifies CASSYTFKGASNEQFF.

V is TRBV11-2 and J is TRBJ1-6; D is perhaps TRBD1 (6 bases). V shed 0 bases and J shed 10 bases, with 13 bases lying between them. Germline CDR1 reads SGHAT; CDR2 reads FQNNGV. The CDR3 spans 15 residues. The CDR3 coding sequence is TGTGCCAGCAGCTTAGATCGGGCAGGGGAATCACCCCTCCACTTT. Protein product: CASSLDRAGESPLHF.

This clone was detected once. The chain recombines TRBV6-6 with TRBJ1-2; the D is unclear. The germline CDR1 and CDR2 sequences are MNHNY and SVGAGI (reference sequence). The CDR3 is made up of 12 amino acids. Trimming stripped 11 bases from V and 1 base from J, with 11 bases between. The CDR3 nucleotides read TGTGCCGCCTCAAGAGTTAACTATGGCTACACCTTC. As protein: CAASRVNYGYTF.

The CDR3 nucleotides read TGTGCCTGGACCGGAGGGGGCCCATGGGGCTACACCTTC. Its translation: CAWTGGGPWGYTF. The chain is built from TRBV30 and TRBJ1-2; 7 bases agree with TRBD1. V shed 4 bases, J shed 8 bases, and the junction held 10 bases outside the gene matches. There are 13 residues in the CDR3. The germline V gene has CDR1 GTSNPN and CDR2 SVGIG (reference sequence).

As for this clone: Compared with germline, one end of the junction differs, possibly owing to a read error. The same CDR3 is also encoded by other DNA sequences in this sample. This sequence joins TRBV9 and TRBJ2-7, with D maybe TRBD2 (6 bases). The germline CDR1 and CDR2 sequences are SGDLS and YYNGEE. CDR3 length: 13 amino acids. This CDR3 reads CASSAGGTVEQYF. The CDR3 nucleotides are TGTGCCAGCAGCGCTGGCGGGACGGTCGAGCAGTATTTC.